This T cell receptor beta chain was obtained from a study of shared clonotypes between healthy human individuals. The CDR3 runs to 13 residues. The ends lost 8 bases at V and 0 bases at J; junction bases unmatched: 3. Germline CDR1 and CDR2: WNHNN and SYGVQD (reference sequence). This table comes from immunoSEQ multiplex PCR, and its TCRdb copy is limited to in-frame clones, with some not included. The profile shows about 1 million clones, about 70% of them singletons. This chain uses TRBV10-1 with TRBJ2-7, with 8 bases that match TRBD2. The sequenced sample was memory CD4+ T cells sorted from blood. Subset indicated: CD45RA-negative fraction. The sequence came from a man between 18 and 35 years old in good health. In nucleotides, the CDR3 is TGCGCCAGCCAAACTAGCGGCTCCTACGAGCAGTACTTC. Protein product: CASQTSGSYEQYF.